One sample yielded the 13 T cell receptor beta chains listed below, sequenced in a study of cytomegalovirus exposure and HLA in healthy donors. PCR was performed using 60 Vbeta and 13 Jbeta primers. Sequencing used immunoSEQ multiplex PCR; TCRdb keeps in-frame clones, though not all of them. The table has roughly 140,000 clones, about 79% seen once. Sequencing input: PBMCs. These receptors originate from a male donor in good health and CMV-seronegative.

This clone was recorded only once. The chain combines TRBV4-3 with TRBJ2-5; D possibly corresponds to TRBD2 (7 bases). The V end was cut by 1 base, the J end by 2 bases, with 11 bases between. CDR1 and CDR2 from the germline V gene are LGHNA and YSLEER. This CDR3 has 15 amino acids. CDR3 loop: CASSQGRGPQETQYF. The CDR3 coding sequence is TGCGCCAGCAGCCAAGGGCGGGGGCCTCAAGAGACCCAGTACTTC.

Notes on this clone: This same CDR3 is encoded by further DNA sequences in the sample. This chain joins TRBV5-1 and TRBJ2-3; no definite D call. This CDR3 comprises 14 residues. Trimming pared 0 bases from V and 0 bases from J, leaving 5 bases between. Germline loops: CDR1 SGHRS, CDR2 YFSETQ. The CDR3 DNA is TGCGCCAGCAGCTTGGCCGGGAGCACAGATACGCAGTATTTT. It encodes CASSLAGSTDTQYF.

This clone was picked up a small number of times. This chain joins TRBV7-2 and TRBJ2-2, with 10 nucleotides matching TRBD2. The CDR3 is 16 amino acids. Germline CDR1 is SGHTA and CDR2 is FQGNSA. With 5 bases clipped from V and 1 base from J, the junction kept 4 bases outside the gene matches. The CDR3 sequence: CASSPRTSGNTGELFF. The CDR3 DNA follows: TGTGCCAGCAGCCCCCGGACTAGCGGGAACACCGGGGAGCTGTTTTTT.

The V and J genes are TRBV7-8 and TRBJ1-1; D perhaps matches TRBD1 (5 bases). Between the trimmed V and J ends, which lost 4 bases and 3 bases, there was a span of 18 bases. The CDR3 sequence is 16 residues long. Germline V gene sequence: CDR1 SGHVS, CDR2 FQNEAQ. CDR3 coding DNA: TGTGCCAGCAGCTCCGAAAGGTTCTGGGGGGACACTGAAGCTTTCTTT. It specifies CASSSERFWGDTEAFF. The entire variable domain, with the rest obtained from reference TRBV7-8 and TRBJ1-1, is as follows: GAGVSQSPRYKVAKRGQDVALRCDPISGHVSLFWYQQALGQGPEFLTYFQNEAQLDKSGLPSDRFFAERPEGSVSTLKIQRTQQEDSAVYLCASSSERFWGDTEAFFGQGTRLTVV.

The V and J genes are TRBV5-1 and TRBJ2-3, with 7 bases aligning to TRBD1. The CDR3 consists of 13 residues. Trimming cost V 4 bases and J 6 bases; bases outside gene matches: 5. The germline CDR1 and CDR2 sequences are SGHRS and YFSETQ. CDR3 region: CASSPGQVDTQYF. The CDR3 DNA follows: TGCGCCAGCAGCCCTGGACAGGTTGATACGCAGTATTTT.

The chain recombines TRBV11-1 with TRBJ1-5; a possible D gene is TRBD1 (5 bases). The CDR3 is 14 residues long. Germline CDR1 is SGHAT and CDR2 is FQDESV (reference sequence). With 5 bases removed from V and 4 bases from J, the gap between germline ends came to 12 bases. DNA of the CDR3: TGTGCCAGCAGCGAAGGGGATAGAAATCAGCCCCAGCATTTT. Protein sequence: CASSEGDRNQPQHF.

This clone was counted a single time. The genes are TRBV18 and TRBJ2-7; 8 bases match TRBD1. CDR3 size: 14 residues. Germline CDR1 reads KGHSH; CDR2 reads LQKENI. With V trimmed by 6 bases and J by 2 bases, 6 bases remained unmatched. CDR3 residues: CASSAGTGAYEQYF. CDR3 DNA sequence: TGTGCCAGCTCCGCCGGGACAGGCGCCTACGAGCAGTACTTC.

As concerns this clone: An end of the junction differs from the germline gene, which may be a read error. The J gene is TRBJ2-1, the V gene TRBV7-9, with 7 bases identical to TRBD1. Germline CDR1 SEHNR, CDR2 FQNEAQ (reference sequence). The CDR3 sequence is 12 residues long. Here the CDR3 DNA reads TGTTCCAGCAGTCAGAGACAGGGTGAGCAGTTCTTC. This sequence encodes CSSSQRQGEQFF.

The genes are TRBV9 and TRBJ2-5, with a possible D match to TRBD1 (5 bases). Between the trimmed V and J ends, which lost 4 bases and 11 bases, there was a span of 15 bases. Germline values: CDR1 SGDLS, CDR2 YYNGEE. The length of the CDR3 is 12 residues. Here the CDR3 DNA reads TGTGCCAGCAGCTCACGGGCGACAGAGCAGTACTTC. Its protein is CASSSRATEQYF.

This clone appeared a few times. The rearrangement uses TRBV27 and TRBJ2-4; no definite D call. Looked up from germline, CDR1 is MNHEY and CDR2 is SMNVEV (reference sequence). The V gene lost 5 bases and the J gene lost 0 bases, with 11 bases spanning the gap. There are 15 residues in the CDR3. CDR3 in DNA: TGTGCCAGCAGTGAGGCGCAGATAGCCAAAAACATTCAGTACTTC. This translates into CASSEAQIAKNIQYF.

V usage is TRBV25-1 and J usage is TRBJ2-1; D ambiguous. The length of the CDR3 is 15 residues. Trimming took 3 bases from V and 0 from J, leaving 9 bases between them. Germline V gene data show CDR1 as MGHDK and CDR2 as SYGVNS. The CDR3 DNA is TGTGCCAGCAGTGACACGGGTTACTCCTACAATGAGCAGTTCTTC. Protein product: CASSDTGYSYNEQFF. The full variable domain, rest sourced from reference TRBV25-1 and TRBJ2-1, is EADIYQTPRYLVIGTGKKITLECSQTMGHDKMYWYQQDPGMELHLIHYSYGVNSTEKGDLSSESTVSRIRTEHFPLTLESARPSHTSQYLCASSDTGYSYNEQFFGPGTRLTVL.

The genes are TRBV5-4 and TRBJ1-6, with TRBD1 matching 8 bases. In germline, CDR1 is SGHNT, CDR2 YYREEE (reference sequence). J was trimmed by 10 bases and V by 0 bases; bases with no gene match: 12. The CDR3 spans 17 residues. DNA of the CDR3: TGTGCCAGCAGCTTGGCCTTTCAAGACAGGGGCGGCTCACCCCTCCACTTT. It yields the protein CASSLAFQDRGGSPLHF.

The chain uses TRBV5-6 and TRBJ1-1; the match to TRBD1 covers 8 bases. Germline lookup yields CDR1 SGHDT and CDR2 YYEEEE. The CDR3 runs 14 residues. V was clipped by 0 bases and J by 5 bases; unmatched bases: 3. The CDR3, as DNA: TGTGCCAGCAGCTTGGGGACAGGGTGGACTGAAGCTTTCTTT. Its protein is CASSLGTGWTEAFF.